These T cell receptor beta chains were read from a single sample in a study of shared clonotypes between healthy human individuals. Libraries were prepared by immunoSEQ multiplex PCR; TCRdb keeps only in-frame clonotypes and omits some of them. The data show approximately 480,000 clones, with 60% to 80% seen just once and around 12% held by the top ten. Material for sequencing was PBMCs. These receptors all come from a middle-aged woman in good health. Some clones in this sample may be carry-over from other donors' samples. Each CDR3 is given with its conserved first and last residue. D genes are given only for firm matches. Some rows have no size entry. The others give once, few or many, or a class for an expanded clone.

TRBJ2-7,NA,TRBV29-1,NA,CSVRDHYEQYF,TGCAGCGTCCGTGACCATTACGAGCAGTACTTC
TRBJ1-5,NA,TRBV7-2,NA,CASSLSLAGQPQHF,TGTGCCAGCAGCTTATCCCTCGCAGGTCAGCCCCAGCATTTT
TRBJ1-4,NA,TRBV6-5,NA,CASSYVGAFGNEKLFF,TGTGCCAGCAGTTACGTTGGGGCTTTTGGGAATGAAAAACTGTTTTTT
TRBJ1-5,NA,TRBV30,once,CARSVTDSNQPQHF,TGTGCCCGGAGTGTAACAGATAGCAATCAGCCCCAGCATTTT
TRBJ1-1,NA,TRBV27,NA,CASSYNLGGGTEAFF,TGTGCCAGCAGTTATAATCTAGGGGGGGGTACTGAAGCTTTCTTT
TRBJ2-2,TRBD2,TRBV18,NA,CASSPPVVSGSTGELFF,TGTGCCAGCTCACCCCCCGTGGTCAGCGGGAGCACCGGGGAGCTGTTTTTT
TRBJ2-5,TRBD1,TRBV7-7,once,CASSRSTGTGQGETQYF,TGTGCTAGCAGCCGATCCACCGGGACAGGGCAGGGGGAGACCCAGTACTTC
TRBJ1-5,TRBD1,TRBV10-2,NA,CASSSQGEGSQPQHF,TGCGCCAGCAGTTCTCAGGGGGAGGGAAGTCAGCCCCAGCATTTT
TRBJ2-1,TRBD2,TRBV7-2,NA,CASSSGLAYNEQFF,TGTGCCAGCAGCTCGGGACTAGCCTACAATGAGCAGTTCTTC
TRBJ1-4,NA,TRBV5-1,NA,CASSLAGNEKLFF,TGCGCCAGCAGCTTGGCTGGTAATGAAAAACTGTTTTTT
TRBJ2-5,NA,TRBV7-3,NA,CASSLIASSYETQYF,TGTGCCAGCAGCTTAATAGCCAGCTCTTACGAGACCCAGTACTTC
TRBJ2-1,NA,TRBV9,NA,CASSALDSAQSNEQFF,TGTGCCAGCAGCGCCCTGGACTCTGCCCAATCCAATGAGCAGTTCTTC
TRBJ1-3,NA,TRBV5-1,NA,CASSYNSGNTIYF,TGCGCCAGCAGCTACAACTCTGGAAACACCATATATTTT
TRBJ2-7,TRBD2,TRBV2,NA,CASRLAGSLYEQYF,TGTGCCAGCAGACTAGCGGGAAGCCTTTACGAGCAGTACTTC
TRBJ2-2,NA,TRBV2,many,CASSARPWRAGELFF,TGTGCCAGCAGTGCGAGACCTTGGCGGGCCGGGGAGCTGTTTTTT
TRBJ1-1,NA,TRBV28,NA,CASSSYRLERTEAFF,TGTGCCAGCAGTTCATACAGGTTGGAGCGGACTGAAGCTTTCTTT
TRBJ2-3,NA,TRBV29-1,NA,CSAEGDNTDTQYF,TGCAGCGCTGAAGGGGACAATACAGATACGCAGTATTTT
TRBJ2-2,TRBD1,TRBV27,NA,CASSPGTGSGELFF,TGTGCCAGCAGCCCAGGGACAGGGTCCGGGGAGCTGTTTTTT
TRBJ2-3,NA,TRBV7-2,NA,CASSLGGDYAVDTQYF,TGTGCCAGCAGCTTAGGAGGCGACTATGCGGTAGATACGCAGTATTTT
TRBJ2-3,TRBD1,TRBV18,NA,CASSPGTGGDTQYF,TGTGCCAGCTCACCAGGGACAGGGGGAGATACGCAGTATTTT
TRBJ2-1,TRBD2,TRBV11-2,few,CASTHPSGRSHEQFF,TGTGCCAGCACCCATCCCAGCGGGAGATCCCATGAGCAGTTCTTC
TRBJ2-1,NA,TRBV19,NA,CASRGRNEQFF,TGTGCCAGTCGGGGCAGGAATGAGCAGTTCTTC
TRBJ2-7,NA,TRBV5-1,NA,CASSRDTYEQYF,TGCGCCAGCAGCCGGGACACCTACGAGCAGTACTTC
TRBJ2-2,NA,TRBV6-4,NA,CASSVRAPWDTGELFF,TGTGCCAGCAGCGTTCGGGCCCCCTGGGACACCGGGGAGCTGTTTTTT
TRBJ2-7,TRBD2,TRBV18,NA,CASSPPTSGSGEQYF,TGTGCCAGCTCACCACCGACTAGCGGGAGTGGCGAGCAGTACTTC
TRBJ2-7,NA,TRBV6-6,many,CASSYGGSRYEQYF,TGTGCCAGCAGTTATGGGGGGAGTCGCTACGAGCAGTACTTC
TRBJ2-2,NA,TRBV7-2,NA,CASSPDRYTGELFF,TGTGCCAGCAGCCCTGACCGATACACCGGGGAGCTGTTTTTT
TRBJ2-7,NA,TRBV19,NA,CASSIEMTSGLYEQYF,TGTGCCAGTAGTATAGAAATGACGAGCGGCCTCTACGAGCAGTACTTC
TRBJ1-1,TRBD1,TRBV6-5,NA,CASTHGDRVAFF,TGTGCCAGCACCCACGGGGACAGGGTTGCTTTCTTT
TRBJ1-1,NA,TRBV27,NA,CASSLWGGSDGAFF,TGTGCCAGCAGTTTATGGGGTGGGAGCGACGGAGCTTTCTTT
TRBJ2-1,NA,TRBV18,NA,CASSPQSAHNEQFF,TGTGCCAGCTCACCACAGTCCGCTCACAATGAGCAGTTCTTC
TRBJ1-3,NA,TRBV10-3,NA,CAIGGRTSGNTIYF,TGTGCCATCGGCGGGCGGACCTCTGGAAACACCATATATTTT
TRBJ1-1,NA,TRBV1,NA,CTSSQAHNHRTEAFF,TGCACCAGCAGCCAAGCACACAACCACCGGACTGAAGCTTTCTTT
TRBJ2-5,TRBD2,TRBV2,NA,CASSGLAVNQETQYF,TGTGCCAGCAGCGGACTAGCGGTGAACCAAGAGACCCAGTACTTC
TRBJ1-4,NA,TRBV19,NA,CASSRIGAGGDEKLFF,TGTGCCAGTAGTAGAATTGGGGCAGGCGGCGATGAAAAACTGTTTTTT
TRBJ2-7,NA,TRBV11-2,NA,CASSATYEQYF,TGTGCCAGCAGCGCGACCTACGAGCAGTACTTC
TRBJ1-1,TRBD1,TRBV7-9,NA,CASSFKTGAGTEAFF,TGTGCCAGCAGCTTTAAGACAGGGGCGGGCACTGAAGCTTTCTTT
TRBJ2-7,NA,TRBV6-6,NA,CASSYSRGSSYEQYF,TGTGCCAGCAGTTACTCGAGGGGGTCCTCCTACGAGCAGTACTTC
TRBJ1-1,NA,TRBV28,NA,CASTLPGLTEAFF,TGTGCCAGCACCCTACCAGGACTCACTGAAGCTTTCTTT
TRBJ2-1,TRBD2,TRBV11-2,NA,CASSSTSGSSYNEQFF,TGTGCCAGCAGCTCAACTAGCGGGAGCTCCTACAATGAGCAGTTCTTC
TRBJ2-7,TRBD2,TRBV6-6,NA,CASSTSGAALYEQYF,TGTGCCAGCAGCACTAGCGGGGCGGCCCTGTACGAGCAGTACTTC
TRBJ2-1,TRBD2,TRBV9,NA,CASSVASREWEQFF,TGTGCCAGCAGCGTAGCTTCGCGGGAGTGGGAGCAGTTCTTC
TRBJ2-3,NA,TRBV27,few,CASSSGTSTDTQYF,TGTGCCAGCAGTAGCGGTACTAGCACAGATACGCAGTATTTT
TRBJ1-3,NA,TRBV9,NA,CASSVRADSSGNTIYF,TGTGCCAGCAGCGTGAGAGCAGACAGCTCTGGAAACACCATATATTTT
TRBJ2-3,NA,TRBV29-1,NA,CSVDRGTDTQYF,TGCAGCGTTGATAGAGGCACAGATACGCAGTATTTT
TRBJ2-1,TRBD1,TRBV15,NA,CATSPRTVAGGSEQFF,TGTGCCACCAGCCCCCGTACCGTGGCAGGGGGCAGTGAGCAGTTCTTC
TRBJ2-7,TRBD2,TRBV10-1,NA,CASSPSTSGISYEQYF,TGCGCCAGCAGTCCTTCTACTAGCGGGATCTCCTACGAGCAGTACTTC
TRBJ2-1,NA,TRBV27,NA,CASRGGSRQFF,TGTGCCAGCAGGGGTGGGTCTAGACAGTTCTTC